The clone carrying this T cell receptor beta chain came up many times. This record comes from a study of neurological immune-mediated disorders. The time point: longitudinal time-point 1 (baseline). Unsorted libraries were generated from 2 million PBMCs. These cells had been stored in RNAlater at -80 C. CDR1 and CDR2 from the germline V gene are SGHRS and YFSETQ. The CDR3 sequence is 18 residues long. The V end was cut by 0 bases, the J end by 0 bases, with 15 bases between. From the 5' RACE reads, TCRdb called clonotypes with MiXCR, one entry per CDR3 protein. This sample yields about 57,000 distinct CDR3 sequences, of which roughly 10% are seen a single time; about 6.3% belongs to the top ten.

The sample was PBMCs. This TCR was sampled from a male donor with HTLV-1-associated myelopathy (HAM/TSP). The chain carries TRBV5-1 and TRBJ2-2, with D tentatively TRBD2 (5 bases). In nucleotides, the CDR3 is TGCGCCAGCAGCTTGGGAGGGCCTACAGTTTCGAACACCGGGGAGCTGTTTTTT. This translates into CASSLGGPTVSNTGELFF.